These T cell receptor beta chains were read from a single sample in a study. TCRdb passed the RT-PCR reads through MiXCR, listing each CDR3 protein once. The sample consists of about 700,000 distinct CDR3 sequences, approximately 14% of them appearing once. The sequencing sample was made of memory CD4+ T cells from blood. These receptors were collected from a female donor in good health, serving as a healthy control. Both conserved end residues are part of each CDR3. Fields, in order: V gene, clone size, D gene, J gene, CDR3 DNA, CDR3 protein. A D gene is named only where the DNA matches it firmly. Expanded clones are given a class, and other clones once, few, many or no size at all.

TRBV20-1	many	TRBD1	TRBJ1-2	TGCAGTGCTCCACAGAAACAGGGGGCGAACTATGGCTACACCTTC	CSAPQKQGANYGYTF
TRBV5-1	many	.	TRBJ2-7	TGCGCCAGCAGCTTGGGAGTTGACGAGCAGTACTTC	CASSLGVDEQYF
TRBV12-3/TRBV12-4	few	TRBD2	TRBJ2-1	TGTGCCAGCAGATTTAGCGGGAGGTCCTACAATGAGCAGTTCTTC	CASRFSGRSYNEQFF
TRBV11-2	many	.	TRBJ2-1	TGTGCCAGCAGCACCCAAAGGGGTAGTGGATACAATGAGCAGTTCTTC	CASSTQRGSGYNEQFF
TRBV12-3/TRBV12-4	few	TRBD1	TRBJ2-4	TGTGCCAGCAGTACCACAGGGGCTGGAAACATTCAGTACTTC	CASSTTGAGNIQYF
TRBV6-5	few	.	TRBJ1-2	TGTGCCAGCAGGGACAGCAGGATTTTCTATGGCTACACCTTC	CASRDSRIFYGYTF
TRBV10-2	.	TRBD2	TRBJ2-7	TGCGCCATCAGTCCGATAGCGGGAGGGGAGCAGTACTTC	CAISPIAGGEQYF
TRBV30	.	.	TRBJ2-5	TGTGCCTCCAACGGAGGTTTAGGAGAGACCCAGTACTTC	CASNGGLGETQYF
TRBV28	.	TRBD1	TRBJ1-3	TGTGCCAGCAGGCGACAGGGGGCGAGCTCTGGAAACACCATATATTTT	CASRRQGASSGNTIYF
TRBV30	.	.	TRBJ1-2	TGTGCCTGGAGGCCCCCCCGCCGGGTCTATGGCTACACCTTC	CAWRPPRRVYGYTF
TRBV5-1	many	.	TRBJ2-2	TGCGCCAGCAGCTGGACTATTACCGGGGAGCTGTTTTTT	CASSWTITGELFF
TRBV6-5	.	TRBD2	TRBJ2-1	TGTGCCAGCAGTAATCTAGCGGGGGGCACGGTCGGTTACAATGAGCAGTTCTTC	CASSNLAGGTVGYNEQFF
TRBV7-2	many	.	TRBJ2-5	TGTGCCAGCAGCTCCAGAAGAAACCAAGAGACCCAGTACTTC	CASSSRRNQETQYF
TRBV20-1	.	.	TRBJ2-3	TGCAGTGCCGAGAGCGGAAACACCGCTAGCACAGATACGCAGTATTTT	CSAESGNTASTDTQYF
TRBV20-1	.	TRBD1	TRBJ2-5	TGCAGTGCGGGACAGGGTGTGTGGGGCCAAGAGACCCAGTACTTC	CSAGQGVWGQETQYF
TRBV20-1	many	.	TRBJ2-7	TGCAGTGCTGCCCACGGGACATCCTACGAGCAGTACTTC	CSAAHGTSYEQYF
TRBV20-1	many	TRBD1	TRBJ1-5	TGCAGTGCTAAGACAGGGGCGAACACAGCAAATCAGCCCCAGCATTTT	CSAKTGANTANQPQHF
TRBV9	many	TRBD1	TRBJ2-2	TGTGCCAGCAGCGCGGGGACAGGGCGCACCGGGGAGCTGTTTTTT	CASSAGTGRTGELFF
TRBV7-6	many	TRBD2	TRBJ2-1	TGTGCCAGCAGCTTAGCGGAGGGACTAGGAGAGCCGGAGCAGTTCTTC	CASSLAEGLGEPEQFF
TRBV5-1	many	.	TRBJ2-7	TGTGCCAGCAGTTTAGAGAGGGAGACCTACGAGCAGTACTTC	CASSLERETYEQYF
TRBV12-3/TRBV12-4	few	.	TRBJ1-2	TGTGCCAGCAGGTCGGGCGCCCAGGATGGCTACACCTTC	CASRSGAQDGYTF
TRBV24-1	.	.	TRBJ1-4	TGTGCCACCAGTGGGTCGGAATATGAAAAACTGTTTTTT	CATSGSEYEKLFF
TRBV4-3	.	.	TRBJ2-6	TGCGCCAGCAGCCAACAATGGGGGGCGAACAGTTGGGCTGGGGCCAACGTCCTGACTTTC	CASSQQWGANSWAGANVLTF
TRBV2	few	TRBD1	TRBJ1-2	TGTGCCAGCAGTGGGCGGGACAGGGGCAGAGGAGCCGGATACTATGGCTACACCTTC	CASSGRDRGRGAGYYGYTF
TRBV7-2	few	TRBD2	TRBJ2-1	TGTGCCAGCAGCCCGCCGGGACTAGCGGTCGCCAATGAGCAGTTCTTC	CASSPPGLAVANEQFF
TRBV28	few	.	TRBJ2-1	TGTGCCAGCAGCCGTAGTTATTCCTACAATGAGCAGTTCTTC	CASSRSYSYNEQFF
TRBV10-2	few	.	TRBJ1-5	TGCGCCAGCAGTGACCAGGGTGAGGATCAGCCCCAGCATTTT	CASSDQGEDQPQHF
TRBV29-1	few	TRBD2	TRBJ2-5	TGCAGCGTCAGCAGGGCGGGAGGGCCAGGAGAGACCCAGTACTTC	CSVSRAGGPGETQYF
TRBV15	.	TRBD1	TRBJ1-2	TGTGCCACCAGCAGCAGGGGGCTGCGGGCTTGCTACACCTTC	CATSSRGLRACYTF
TRBV20-1	few	.	TRBJ2-3	TGCAGTGCTAGAGATTATGGTAACACCTTGGGAGATACGCAGTATTTT	CSARDYGNTLGDTQYF
TRBV7-2	few	.	TRBJ1-3	TGTGCCAGCAGCCCCCGGGACATCTCTGGAAACACCATATATTTT	CASSPRDISGNTIYF
TRBV18	few	.	TRBJ1-4	TGTGCCAGCTCACCACCCGGGGTGAGGGAAAAACTGTTTTTT	CASSPPGVREKLFF
TRBV2	.	.	TRBJ2-3	TGTGCCAGCAACCGCGACAGGTTCACAGATACGCAGTATTTT	CASNRDRFTDTQYF
TRBV14	.	.	TRBJ2-1	TGTGCCAGCAGCCAAGACAGGCCTAACAATGAGCAGTTCTTC	CASSQDRPNNEQFF
TRBV20-1	.	.	TRBJ1-1	TGCAGTGCTAGAGAGACAGGTAATGAAGCTTTCTTT	CSARETGNEAFF
TRBV4-3	.	.	TRBJ2-2	TGCGCCAGCAGCCAAATATATCGGGTAAACACCGGGGAGCTGTTTTTT	CASSQIYRVNTGELFF
TRBV5-1	few	.	TRBJ2-3	TGCGCCAGCACCCGGCTGGGGGATACGCAGTATTTT	CASTRLGDTQYF
TRBV20-1	.	.	TRBJ1-5	TGCAGTGCTAGTCGGGCCCAAACGAGCAATCAGCCCCAGCATTTT	CSASRAQTSNQPQHF
TRBV5-6	few	.	TRBJ1-1	TGTGCCAGCACCTTGGGGGCAGTAGCTTTCTTT	CASTLGAVAFF
TRBV20-1	many	TRBD1	TRBJ2-7	TGCAGTGCTAGTCGCGGGACAGGCAACTACGAGCAGTACTTC	CSASRGTGNYEQYF
TRBV7-8	few	.	TRBJ2-2	TGTGCCAGCAGCTTAGTTGCCGGGACGGCTAACACCGGGGAGCTGTTTTTT	CASSLVAGTANTGELFF
TRBV6-6	.	.	TRBJ2-6	TGTGCCAGCAGTGACCCGTTCTCTGGGGCCAACGTCCTGACTTTC	CASSDPFSGANVLTF
TRBV6-2/TRBV6-3	few	TRBD2	TRBJ2-1	TGTGCCAGCAGCTCGTTGGGGAGGGGTGGTTGGAATGAGCAGTTCTTC	CASSSLGRGGWNEQFF
TRBV5-4	many	TRBD1	TRBJ2-7	TGTGCCAGCAGCTTATCTGGACAGGGTTACGAGCAGTACTTC	CASSLSGQGYEQYF
TRBV20-1	many	.	TRBJ2-1	TGCAGTGCTAGAGATCGTATGGATGAGCAGTTCTTC	CSARDRMDEQFF
TRBV20-1	.	.	TRBJ2-1	TGCAGTGCCAGGACAAGGGCTGAGCAGTTCTTC	CSARTRAEQFF
TRBV7-3	few	.	TRBJ2-5	TGTGCCAGCAGCCTTGGGACCGAGGGGGGGACCCAGTACTTC	CASSLGTEGGTQYF
TRBV15	few	.	TRBJ2-7	TGTGCCACCAGCAGAGATAAGGGACCAGGTGGCTACGAGCAGTACTTC	CATSRDKGPGGYEQYF
TRBV20-1	.	TRBD2	TRBJ2-3	TGCAGTGCTAGAAATAGCGGGAGCACAGATACGCAGTATTTT	CSARNSGSTDTQYF